Detailed here is one T cell receptor (beta chain). Its target is unknown. The CDR3 extends over 12 amino acids. The ends were cut back, 6 bases at V and 1 base at J, with 9 bases in the middle. Germline loops: CDR1 DFQATT, CDR2 SNEGSKA (reference sequence). This sample was included in a study of identical twins. Overall study results and limits: Cross-sectional statistical analysis was relied on for the conclusions, without the same donors being followed. Whereas memory repertoires showed no such difference, abundant cord blood beta clonotypes carried fewer insertions.

TCRdb reanalysed the 5' RACE reads using MiXCR and keeps one entry per CDR3 protein. The profile covers around 550,000 distinct CDR3 sequences, with over 12% appearing a single time and around 0.4% taken by the ten largest. This same sample was also part of a study on yellow fever vaccine responses in identical twins.

The source is a woman under 30 in good health. Sequencing was performed on CD4+ T cells sorted from blood. The chain links TRBV20-1 to TRBJ1-1, with unresolved D. The CDR3 region has the DNA TGCAGTGCAGTTCGCGGGAACACTGAAGCTTTCTTT. Translated, it gives CSAVRGNTEAFF.